This TCR beta chain was profiled in a study of T cells in Graves' hyperthyroidism and ophthalmopathy. The CDR3 extends over 20 amino acids. Per germline, CDR1 LNHDA and CDR2 SQIVND (reference sequence). Trimming pared 1 base from V and 0 bases from J, leaving 24 bases between. Regions amplified from RNA transcripts were the TCR beta CDR3 regions. When the TCR CDR3 underwent first-round RT-PCR, the HTBI primer set was used. TCRdb passed the multiplex PCR reads through MiXCR, listing each CDR3 protein once. The sample consists of a few hundred thousand distinct CDR3 sequences, less than 20% of them appearing once.

This rearrangement joins TRBV19 to TRBJ2-5; D is unclear. Input material: blood. The clonotype comes from a man aged 50 to 59 with Graves' ophthalmopathy. The CDR3 reads CASSIVWFGSESTYQETQYF. CDR3 nucleotides: TGTGCCAGTAGTATAGTTTGGTTTGGATCGGAGAGTACATACCAAGAGACCCAGTACTTC.